Following are 10 T cell receptor beta chains from one sample sequenced in a study of cytomegalovirus exposure and HLA in healthy donors. Amplification used 60 Vbeta primers and 13 Jbeta primers. Some clones are missing from TCRdb's copy, which holds only in-frame ones; the method was immunoSEQ multiplex PCR. The sample consists of some 140,000 clones, roughly three quarters of them appearing once. The source material was PBMCs. All receptors derive from a man aged 25 to 45 in good health and CMV-seronegative.

This chain links TRBV9 with TRBJ2-1, with TRBD2 matching 8 bases. J lost 7 bases, V lost 0 bases, and 9 bases had no gene match. Germline CDR1 and CDR2: SGDLS and YYNGEE. The CDR3 totals 16 residues. CDR3 in DNA: TGTGCCAGCAGCGTAGGGGGTGGTAGCGGGATGAATGAGCAGTTCTTC. It specifies CASSVGGGSGMNEQFF. Full variable domain (outside the CDR3, taken from reference TRBV9 and TRBJ2-1): DSGVTQTPKHLITATGQRVTLRCSPRSGDLSVYWYQQSLDQGLQFLIQYYNGEERAKGNILERFSAQQFPDLHSELNLSSLELGDSALYFCASSVGGGSGMNEQFFGPGTRLTVL.

The chain is built from TRBV10-3 and TRBJ2-4, with D tentatively TRBD2 (5 bases). The CDR3 has 18 amino acids. The ends were cut back, 3 bases at V and 3 bases at J, with 21 bases in the middle. The germline gives CDR1 ENHRY, CDR2 SYGVKD. The CDR3 loop reads CAISESTVIGVGKNIQYF. CDR3 DNA sequence: TGTGCCATCAGTGAATCCACGGTAATCGGGGTCGGCAAAAACATTCAGTACTTC.

The chain links TRBV7-6 to TRBJ2-1; TRBD2 aligns across 8 bases. The CDR3 is 17 amino acids. The J segment lost 0 bases and the V segment lost 5 bases, leaving 9 bases of the junction unmatched. Looked up from germline, CDR1 is SGHVS and CDR2 is FNYEAQ. Written as DNA, the CDR3 is TGTGCCAGCAGCCCGACGGGAGGGGCAAACTCCTACAATGAGCAGTTCTTC. Translation: CASSPTGGANSYNEQFF.

The gene calls are TRBV6-6 and TRBJ2-5, with 12 bases fitting TRBD1. The CDR3 has 14 residues. The germline V gene has CDR1 MNHNY and CDR2 SVGAGI (reference sequence). The J segment lost 4 bases and the V segment lost 6 bases, leaving 3 bases of the junction unmatched. In DNA form, the CDR3 reads TGTGCCAGCAGGGGGACAGGGGGCACAGAGACCCAGTACTTC. Its translation is CASRGTGGTETQYF.

In this sample, this clone turned up a few times. CDR3 in amino acids: CASSYAMNTEAFF. The CDR3 DNA reads as TGTGCCAGCAGCTACGCGATGAACACTGAAGCTTTCTTT. The V and J genes are TRBV6-4 and TRBJ1-1, with unresolved D. Germline loops: CDR1 MRHNA, CDR2 SNTAGT. CDR3 length: 13 residues. The germline V and J ends were trimmed by 6 bases and 0 bases, with 8 bases remaining between them.

The chain joins TRBV11-2 to TRBJ2-7; TRBD1 agrees at 7 bases. Germline V gene lookup returns CDR1 SGHAT and CDR2 FQNNGV. The CDR3 is 14 residues long. The junction had 5 bases not matched to a gene; V was cut back by 5 bases and J by 1 base. The CDR3 here is CASSEYRGSYEQYF. DNA for the CDR3: TGTGCCAGCAGCGAATACAGGGGATCCTACGAGCAGTACTTC.

The J gene is TRBJ2-1, the V gene TRBV28; 12 bases align to TRBD2. Germline trimming cut 4 bases from V and 9 bases from J; bases unmatched to any gene: 7. CDR1 is MDHEN, CDR2 SYDVKM, per germline. CDR3 size: 15 residues. This CDR3 is CASSYRTSGKSEQFF. The DNA for the CDR3 is TGTGCCAGCAGTTATCGGACTAGCGGGAAGTCTGAGCAGTTCTTC. Complete variable domain (other parts from reference TRBV28 and TRBJ2-1): DVKVTQSSRYLVKRTGEKVFLECVQDMDHENMFWYRQDPGLGLRLIYFSYDVKMKEKGDIPEGYSVSREKKERFSLILESASTNQTSMYLCASSYRTSGKSEQFFGPGTRLTVL.

J is TRBJ2-3 and V is TRBV28; TRBD2 matches at 11 bases. After removal of 4 bases from V and 4 bases from J, the junction contained 7 bases not matched to a gene. This CDR3 has 16 amino acids. Germline V CDR1 and CDR2: MDHEN, SYDVKM. The CDR3 is CASSWGISGRADTQYF. CDR3 DNA sequence: TGTGCCAGCAGTTGGGGGATTAGCGGGAGGGCAGATACGCAGTATTTT.

The V and J genes are TRBV6-5 and TRBJ2-2, with no clear D. The germline gives CDR1 MNHEY, CDR2 SVGAGI. CDR3 length: 13 residues. Trimming cost V 1 base and J 3 bases, with 3 bases left between them. The CDR3 sequence: CASSYLDTGELFF. The CDR3 coding sequence is TGTGCCAGCAGTTACTTAGACACCGGGGAGCTGTTTTTT.

The table lists this clone with a few counts. The CDR3 is CASSPTGGFYGYTF. The CDR3 nucleotides read TGTGCCAGCAGTCCGACAGGGGGATTCTATGGCTACACCTTC. This chain links TRBV6-5 with TRBJ1-2; 9 nucleotides align to TRBD1. Germline V gives CDR1 MNHEY, CDR2 SVGAGI. The junction had 5 bases not matched to a gene; V was cut back by 5 bases and J by 4 bases. There are 14 residues in the CDR3.